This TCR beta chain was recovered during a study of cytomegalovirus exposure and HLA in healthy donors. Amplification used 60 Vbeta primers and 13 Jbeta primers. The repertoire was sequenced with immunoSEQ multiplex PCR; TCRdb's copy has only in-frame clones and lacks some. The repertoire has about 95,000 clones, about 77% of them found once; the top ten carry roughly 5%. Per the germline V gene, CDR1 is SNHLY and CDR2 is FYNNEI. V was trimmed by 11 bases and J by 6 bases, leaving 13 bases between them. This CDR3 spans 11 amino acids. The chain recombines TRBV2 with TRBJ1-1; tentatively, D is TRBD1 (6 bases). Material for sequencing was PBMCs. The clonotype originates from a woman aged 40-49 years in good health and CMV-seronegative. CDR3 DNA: TGTGCCGACAGGTTAGGGGCTGAAGCTTTCTTT. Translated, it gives CADRLGAEAFF.